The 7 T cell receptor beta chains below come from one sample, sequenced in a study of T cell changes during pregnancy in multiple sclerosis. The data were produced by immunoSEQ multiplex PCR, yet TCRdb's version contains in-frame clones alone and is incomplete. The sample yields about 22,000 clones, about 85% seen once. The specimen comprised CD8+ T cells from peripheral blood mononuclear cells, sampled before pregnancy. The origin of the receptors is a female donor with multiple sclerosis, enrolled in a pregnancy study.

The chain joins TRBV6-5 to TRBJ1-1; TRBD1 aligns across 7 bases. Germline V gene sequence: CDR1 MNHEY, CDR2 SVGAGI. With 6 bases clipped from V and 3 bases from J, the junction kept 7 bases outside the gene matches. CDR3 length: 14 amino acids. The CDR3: CASSPGQSYTEAFF. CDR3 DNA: TGTGCCAGCAGCCCGGGACAGTCCTACACTGAAGCTTTCTTT.

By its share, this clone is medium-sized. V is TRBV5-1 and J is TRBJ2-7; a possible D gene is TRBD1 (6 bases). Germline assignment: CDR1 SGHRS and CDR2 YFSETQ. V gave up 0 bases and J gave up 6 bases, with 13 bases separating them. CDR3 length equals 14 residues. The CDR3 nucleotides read TGCGCCAGCAGCTTGGATACAGGGTTGATCGAGCAGTACTTC. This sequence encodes CASSLDTGLIEQYF.

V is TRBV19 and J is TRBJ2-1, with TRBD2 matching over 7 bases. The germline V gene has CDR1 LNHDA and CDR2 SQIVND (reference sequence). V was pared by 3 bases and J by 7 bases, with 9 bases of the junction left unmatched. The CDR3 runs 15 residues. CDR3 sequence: CASSIGLENGNEQFF. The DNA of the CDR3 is TGTGCCAGTAGTATCGGACTAGAAAATGGGAATGAGCAGTTCTTC. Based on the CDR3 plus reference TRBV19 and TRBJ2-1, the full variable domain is DGGITQSPKYLFRKEGQNVTLSCEQNLNHDAMYWYRQDPGQGLRLIYYSQIVNDFQKGDIAEGYSVSREKKESFPLTVTSAQKNPTAFYLCASSIGLENGNEQFFGPGTRLTVL.

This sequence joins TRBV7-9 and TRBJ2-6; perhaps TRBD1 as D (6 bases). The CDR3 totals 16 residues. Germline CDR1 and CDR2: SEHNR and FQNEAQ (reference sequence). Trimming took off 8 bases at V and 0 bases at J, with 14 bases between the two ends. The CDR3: CASGLYRDSGANVLTF. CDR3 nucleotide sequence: TGTGCCAGCGGCCTATACAGGGACTCTGGGGCCAACGTCCTGACTTTC.

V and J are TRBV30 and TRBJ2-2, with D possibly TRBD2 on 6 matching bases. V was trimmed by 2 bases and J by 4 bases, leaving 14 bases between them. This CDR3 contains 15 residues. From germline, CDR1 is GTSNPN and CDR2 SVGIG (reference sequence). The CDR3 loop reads CAWSTTGLRTGELFF. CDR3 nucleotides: TGTGCCTGGAGTACTACGGGACTGCGCACCGGGGAGCTGTTTTTT.

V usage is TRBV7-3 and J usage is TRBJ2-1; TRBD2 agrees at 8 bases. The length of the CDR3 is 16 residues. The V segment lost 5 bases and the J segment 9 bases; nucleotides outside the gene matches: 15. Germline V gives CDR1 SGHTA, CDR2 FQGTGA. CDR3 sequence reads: CASSPYRSGSFVEQFF. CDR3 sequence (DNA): TGTGCCAGCAGCCCCTATAGGAGCGGGAGTTTTGTTGAGCAGTTCTTC. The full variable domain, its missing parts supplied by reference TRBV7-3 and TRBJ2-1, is GAGVSQTPSNKVTEKGKYVELRCDPISGHTALYWYRQSLGQGPEFLIYFQGTGAADDSGLPNDRFFAVRPEGSVSTLKIQRTERGDSAVYLCASSPYRSGSFVEQFFGPGTRLTVL.

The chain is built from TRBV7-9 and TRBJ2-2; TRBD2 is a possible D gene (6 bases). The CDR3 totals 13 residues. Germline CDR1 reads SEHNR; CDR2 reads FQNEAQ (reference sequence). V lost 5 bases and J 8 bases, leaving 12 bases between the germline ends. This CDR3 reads CASSHPSAGELFF. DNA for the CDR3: TGTGCCAGCAGCCACCCTAGCGCTGGGGAGCTGTTTTTT.